These T cell receptor beta chains were read from a single sample in a study of blood T cells in healthy people across ages. TCRdb re-called the 5' RACE reads with MiXCR, one entry per CDR3 protein. The sample has over a million distinct CDR3 sequences; approximately 60% are singletons. The sample comprised blood. These receptors came from a man between 18 and 35 years old in good health. Each CDR3 is given with its conserved first and last residue. The order of the fields is V gene, CDR3 length, clone size, J gene, D gene, CDR3 protein, CDR3 DNA. D genes are given only for firm matches. Not all rows give a size; the values are once, few, many and, for expanded clones, a class.

v_gene: TRBV27; len: 14; abundance: few; j_gene: TRBJ1-1; d_gene: NA; CDR3aa: CASSLPGLNTEAFF; CDR3nt: TGTGCCAGCAGTTTACCAGGACTGAACACTGAAGCTTTCTTT
v_gene: TRBV6-2/TRBV6-3; len: 14; abundance: NA; j_gene: TRBJ2-1; d_gene: NA; CDR3aa: CASSYRLMGNEQFF; CDR3nt: TGTGCCAGCAGTTATCGTCTCATGGGAAATGAGCAGTTCTTC
v_gene: TRBV5-1; len: 15; abundance: NA; j_gene: TRBJ2-7; d_gene: TRBD1; CDR3aa: CASSFWTGATYEQYF; CDR3nt: TGCGCCAGCAGCTTCTGGACAGGTGCGACCTACGAGCAGTACTTC
v_gene: TRBV7-2; len: 15; abundance: NA; j_gene: TRBJ2-7; d_gene: TRBD2; CDR3aa: CASSFPGLGDYEQYF; CDR3nt: TGTGCCAGCAGCTTCCCGGGACTAGGGGACTACGAGCAGTACTTC
v_gene: TRBV24-1; len: 14; abundance: NA; j_gene: TRBJ2-5; d_gene: NA; CDR3aa: CATSDLGGQETQYF; CDR3nt: TGTGCCACCAGTGACCTAGGGGGTCAGGAGACCCAGTACTTC
v_gene: TRBV9; len: 16; abundance: NA; j_gene: TRBJ2-1; d_gene: NA; CDR3aa: CASSPRDTNSYNEQFF; CDR3nt: TGTGCCAGCAGCCCTCGGGACACCAACTCCTACAATGAGCAGTTCTTC
v_gene: TRBV27; len: 16; abundance: NA; j_gene: TRBJ2-1; d_gene: TRBD2; CDR3aa: CASSSGGGGLYNEQFF; CDR3nt: TGTGCCAGCAGCTCCGGCGGGGGGGGCTTGTACAATGAGCAGTTCTTC
v_gene: TRBV27; len: 15; abundance: few; j_gene: TRBJ1-4; d_gene: NA; CDR3aa: CASSLSRATNEKLFF; CDR3nt: TGTGCCAGCAGTTTATCCCGGGCAACTAATGAAAAACTGTTTTTT
v_gene: TRBV7-2; len: 17; abundance: once; j_gene: TRBJ1-4; d_gene: NA; CDR3aa: CASSLEPTSAVNEKLFF; CDR3nt: TGTGCCAGCAGCTTAGAACCAACGTCTGCGGTCAATGAAAAACTGTTTTTT
v_gene: TRBV6-1; len: 13; abundance: NA; j_gene: TRBJ1-2; d_gene: NA; CDR3aa: CASRSGGPDGYTF; CDR3nt: TGTGCCAGCAGGAGCGGGGGGCCAGATGGCTACACCTTC
v_gene: TRBV15; len: 17; abundance: NA; j_gene: TRBJ1-1; d_gene: NA; CDR3aa: CATSRAPRRGLNTEAFF; CDR3nt: TGTGCCACCAGCAGAGCCCCTAGGAGGGGACTGAACACTGAAGCTTTCTTT
v_gene: TRBV6-5; len: 17; abundance: few; j_gene: TRBJ1-2; d_gene: TRBD1; CDR3aa: CASSYSGPQGLYYGYTF; CDR3nt: TGTGCCAGCAGTTACTCGGGGCCACAGGGGCTCTACTATGGCTACACCTTC
v_gene: TRBV3-1; len: 13; abundance: NA; j_gene: TRBJ2-4; d_gene: NA; CDR3aa: CASSPNREGYQYF; CDR3nt: TGTGCCAGCAGCCCAAATCGTGAGGGCTATCAGTACTTC
v_gene: TRBV7-9; len: 12; abundance: many; j_gene: TRBJ2-3; d_gene: NA; CDR3aa: CASSLLGDTQYF; CDR3nt: TGTGCCAGCAGCTTATTGGGGGATACGCAGTATTTT
v_gene: TRBV20-1; len: 15; abundance: NA; j_gene: TRBJ2-7; d_gene: NA; CDR3aa: CSAVDFGTATYEQYF; CDR3nt: TGCAGTGCTGTGGACTTCGGGACCGCGACCTACGAGCAGTACTTC
v_gene: TRBV7-9; len: 16; abundance: NA; j_gene: TRBJ2-1; d_gene: TRBD2; CDR3aa: CASSLPGTSSYNEQFF; CDR3nt: TGTGCCAGCAGTCTACCCGGGACTAGCTCCTACAATGAGCAGTTCTTC
v_gene: TRBV7-2; len: 15; abundance: NA; j_gene: TRBJ2-3; d_gene: NA; CDR3aa: CASSLRGPPTDTQYF; CDR3nt: TGTGCCAGCAGCTTAAGGGGCCCACCGACAGATACGCAGTATTTT
v_gene: TRBV20-1; len: 12; abundance: few; j_gene: TRBJ2-3; d_gene: TRBD2; CDR3aa: CSAPSGRGTQYF; CDR3nt: TGCAGTGCTCCTAGCGGGAGAGGTACGCAGTATTTT
v_gene: TRBV5-1; len: 13; abundance: few; j_gene: TRBJ1-1; d_gene: NA; CDR3aa: CASSLNGVTEAFF; CDR3nt: TGCGCCAGCAGCTTGAACGGGGTCACTGAAGCTTTCTTT
v_gene: TRBV2; len: 15; abundance: NA; j_gene: TRBJ2-6; d_gene: NA; CDR3aa: CASSLYRTGANVLTF; CDR3nt: TGTGCCAGCAGTCTATACAGGACTGGGGCCAACGTCCTGACTTTC
v_gene: TRBV6-5; len: 15; abundance: NA; j_gene: TRBJ2-7; d_gene: TRBD1; CDR3aa: CASSYSWTGGYEQYF; CDR3nt: TGTGCCAGCAGTTACAGTTGGACAGGGGGCTACGAGCAGTACTTC
v_gene: TRBV6-1; len: 13; abundance: few; j_gene: TRBJ1-5; d_gene: NA; CDR3aa: CASSEASYQPQHF; CDR3nt: TGTGCCAGCAGTGAAGCCAGTTATCAGCCCCAGCATTTT
v_gene: TRBV20-1; len: 16; abundance: few; j_gene: TRBJ2-4; d_gene: TRBD2; CDR3aa: CSARDLPGLAVNIQYF; CDR3nt: TGCAGTGCTAGAGATTTACCGGGACTAGCGGTAAACATTCAGTACTTC
v_gene: TRBV25-1; len: 16; abundance: NA; j_gene: TRBJ1-2; d_gene: NA; CDR3aa: CASSELGEGRNYGYTF; CDR3nt: TGTGCCAGCAGTGAATTGGGGGAGGGAAGAAACTATGGCTACACCTTC
v_gene: TRBV6-5; len: 15; abundance: NA; j_gene: TRBJ2-2; d_gene: NA; CDR3aa: CASRKLEPNTGELFF; CDR3nt: TGTGCCAGCAGGAAATTAGAGCCCAACACCGGGGAGCTGTTTTTT
v_gene: TRBV5-1; len: 15; abundance: NA; j_gene: TRBJ2-2; d_gene: TRBD2; CDR3aa: CASSSTSTNTGELFF; CDR3nt: TGCGCCAGCAGCTCGACTAGCACGAACACCGGGGAGCTGTTTTTT
v_gene: TRBV7-9; len: 14; abundance: NA; j_gene: TRBJ1-1; d_gene: NA; CDR3aa: CASSNSRENTEAFF; CDR3nt: TGTGCCAGCAGCAATTCGCGGGAGAACACTGAAGCTTTCTTT
v_gene: TRBV2; len: 13; abundance: few; j_gene: TRBJ2-7; d_gene: TRBD1; CDR3aa: CATRPTGDYEQYF; CDR3nt: TGTGCCACGAGACCGACAGGGGACTACGAGCAGTACTTC
v_gene: TRBV6-6; len: 12; abundance: few; j_gene: TRBJ1-5; d_gene: NA; CDR3aa: CASSYSGQPQHF; CDR3nt: TGTGCCAGCAGTTACTCTGGTCAGCCCCAGCATTTT
v_gene: TRBV27; len: 13; abundance: NA; j_gene: TRBJ2-1; d_gene: NA; CDR3aa: CASRSLQGYEQFF; CDR3nt: TGTGCCAGCAGAAGCCTACAGGGTTACGAGCAGTTCTTC
v_gene: TRBV6-5; len: 15; abundance: NA; j_gene: TRBJ2-5; d_gene: NA; CDR3aa: CASSYLGALQETQYF; CDR3nt: TGTGCCAGCAGTTACTTAGGGGCCCTCCAAGAGACCCAGTACTTC
v_gene: TRBV20-1; len: 14; abundance: NA; j_gene: TRBJ2-3; d_gene: NA; CDR3aa: CSARSQVKADTQYF; CDR3nt: TGCAGTGCTAGGTCGCAGGTTAAGGCAGATACGCAGTATTTT
v_gene: TRBV29-1; len: 14; abundance: NA; j_gene: TRBJ2-7; d_gene: NA; CDR3aa: CSVEESRDSYEQYF; CDR3nt: TGCAGCGTTGAAGAATCACGAGACTCCTACGAGCAGTACTTC
v_gene: TRBV28; len: 15; abundance: NA; j_gene: TRBJ2-5; d_gene: TRBD2; CDR3aa: CASSSGTISRETQYF; CDR3nt: TGTGCCAGCAGTTCCGGGACTATAAGTAGAGAGACCCAGTACTTC
v_gene: TRBV7-2; len: 15; abundance: NA; j_gene: TRBJ1-5; d_gene: NA; CDR3aa: CASSLMMESNQPQHF; CDR3nt: TGTGCCAGCAGCTTAATGATGGAGAGCAATCAGCCCCAGCATTTT
v_gene: TRBV15; len: 15; abundance: NA; j_gene: TRBJ2-5; d_gene: TRBD2; CDR3aa: CATSRSGRNQETQYF; CDR3nt: TGTGCCACCAGCAGAAGCGGGAGGAACCAAGAGACCCAGTACTTC
v_gene: TRBV20-1; len: 16; abundance: NA; j_gene: TRBJ2-7; d_gene: NA; CDR3aa: CSARANPGTSTYEQYF; CDR3nt: TGCAGTGCTAGAGCAAACCCCGGGACCTCGACCTACGAGCAGTACTTC
v_gene: TRBV27; len: 13; abundance: NA; j_gene: TRBJ2-5; d_gene: NA; CDR3aa: CASSLGTIETQYF; CDR3nt: TGTGCCAGCAGTCTAGGCACAATAGAGACCCAGTACTTC
v_gene: TRBV5-1; len: 16; abundance: NA; j_gene: TRBJ2-5; d_gene: TRBD1; CDR3aa: CASSSSTGGAGETQYF; CDR3nt: TGCGCCAGCAGCTCCTCGACAGGGGGCGCGGGGGAGACCCAGTACTTC
v_gene: TRBV7-2; len: 16; abundance: NA; j_gene: TRBJ2-7; d_gene: TRBD2; CDR3aa: CASSHPGTSGPYEQYF; CDR3nt: TGTGCCAGCAGCCACCCCGGGACTAGCGGGCCCTACGAGCAGTACTTC
v_gene: TRBV9; len: 15; abundance: NA; j_gene: TRBJ2-3; d_gene: TRBD2; CDR3aa: CASSVDQREADTQYF; CDR3nt: TGTGCTAGCAGCGTAGATCAGCGGGAGGCAGATACGCAGTATTTT
v_gene: TRBV29-1; len: 12; abundance: few; j_gene: TRBJ1-1; d_gene: NA; CDR3aa: CSVDSRGTEAFF; CDR3nt: TGCAGCGTCGACAGTAGGGGTACTGAAGCTTTCTTT
v_gene: TRBV2; len: 18; abundance: NA; j_gene: TRBJ2-1; d_gene: TRBD2; CDR3aa: CASRGDTITSGRLNEQFF; CDR3nt: TGTGCCAGCAGAGGAGACACGATTACTAGCGGGAGACTGAATGAGCAGTTCTTC
v_gene: TRBV11-2; len: 13; abundance: NA; j_gene: TRBJ2-2; d_gene: NA; CDR3aa: CASSLSGFGELFF; CDR3nt: TGTGCCAGCAGCTTGAGTGGGTTCGGGGAGCTGTTTTTT
v_gene: TRBV7-2; len: 14; abundance: few; j_gene: TRBJ1-2; d_gene: NA; CDR3aa: CASSRRGPEGGYTF; CDR3nt: TGTGCCAGCAGCCGCCGAGGGCCAGAGGGAGGCTACACCTTC